This is a list of T cell receptor beta chains from one sample in a study of shared clonotypes between healthy human individuals. Profiled with immunoSEQ multiplex PCR; TCRdb holds only in-frame clones, not every one. Among around 2,100,000 clones listed, over 85% were seen once. Source material: naive CD8+ T cells sorted from blood. These receptors were obtained from a man aged 18 to 29 in good health. CDR3s include the opening cysteine and the closing phenylalanine or tryptophan. The order of the fields is J gene, clone size, CDR3 length, V gene, D gene, CDR3 protein, CDR3 DNA. A D gene is named only where the DNA matches it firmly. Clone size is not always given. Where it is, it says once, few, many or a class for expanded clones.

TRBJ2-2,-,16,TRBV28,TRBD1,CASSFPETGGTGELFF,TGTGCCAGCAGTTTTCCGGAGACAGGGGGAACCGGGGAGCTGTTTTTT
TRBJ2-5,once,18,TRBV28,TRBD2,CASRGQLWASGGQETQYF,TGTGCCAGCAGAGGACAGCTTTGGGCTAGCGGGGGCCAAGAGACCCAGTACTTC
TRBJ2-7,-,14,TRBV5-1,-,CASSLGGSAHEQYF,TGCGCCAGCAGCTTGGGGGGGTCGGCTCACGAGCAGTACTTC
TRBJ2-7,-,15,TRBV27,TRBD2,CASSPTLAGEDEQYF,TGTGCCAGCAGTCCAACACTAGCGGGAGAGGACGAGCAGTACTTC
TRBJ2-1,-,15,TRBV7-6,-,CASSSPLGSLNEQFF,TGTGCCAGCAGCTCCCCTCTAGGGTCCCTCAATGAGCAGTTCTTC
TRBJ1-2,-,16,TRBV19,TRBD1,CASSISEGAISHGYTF,TGTGCCAGTAGTATAAGCGAGGGGGCGATTTCACATGGCTACACCTTC
TRBJ2-7,-,14,TRBV11-2,TRBD1,CASSIYRGQDEQYF,TGTGCCAGCAGCATATACAGGGGGCAGGACGAGCAGTACTTC
TRBJ1-3,-,15,TRBV4-1,TRBD1,CASSEGQGDGNTIYF,TGCGCCAGCAGCGAGGGCCAGGGGGACGGAAACACCATATATTTT
TRBJ1-5,-,16,TRBV4-1,-,CASSQELGFSNQPQHF,TGCGCCAGCAGCCAAGAATTAGGATTTTCCAATCAGCCCCAGCATTTT
TRBJ1-2,once,17,TRBV14,TRBD1,CASSQDVGDSRNYGYTF,TGTGCCAGCAGCCAAGATGTCGGGGACAGTAGGAACTATGGCTACACCTTC
TRBJ1-2,-,14,TRBV5-6,-,CASSSGRANYGYTF,TGTGCCAGCAGCTCGGGCCGAGCTAACTATGGCTACACCTTC
TRBJ2-2,-,14,TRBV27,-,CASSLGASTGELFF,TGTGCCAGCAGTTTGGGGGCCAGCACCGGGGAGCTGTTTTTT
TRBJ2-5,once,14,TRBV10-3,-,CAISEPRGEETQYF,TGTGCCATCAGTGAGCCAAGGGGGGAAGAGACCCAGTACTTC
TRBJ1-3,once,19,TRBV7-9,TRBD1,CASSLDLFKGASSGNTIYF,TGTGCCAGCAGCTTAGACTTATTTAAGGGGGCTTCTTCTGGAAACACCATATATTTT
TRBJ1-4,-,14,TRBV27,-,CASSLISNNEKLFF,TGTGCCAGCAGTTTAATCTCAAATAATGAAAAACTGTTTTTT
TRBJ2-5,-,15,TRBV13,-,CASSVQGPVQETQYF,TGTGCCAGCAGCGTACAGGGTCCCGTCCAAGAGACCCAGTACTTC
TRBJ2-7,once,13,TRBV19,-,CASSIGGSGEQYF,TGTGCCAGTAGTATAGGCGGTAGCGGCGAGCAGTACTTC
TRBJ2-7,-,16,TRBV4-1,-,CASSQGTGTGSYEQYF,TGCGCCAGCAGCCAGGGAACAGGGACCGGCTCCTACGAGCAGTACTTC
TRBJ1-5,-,14,TRBV27,-,CASKLGVSNQPQHF,TGTGCCAGTAAACTCGGGGTTAGCAATCAGCCCCAGCATTTT
TRBJ2-3,-,15,TRBV5-6,-,CASRLGHRVEDTQYF,TGTGCCAGCAGGCTGGGACACCGTGTCGAAGATACGCAGTATTTT
TRBJ2-3,-,18,TRBV11-2,-,CASSLFYGGSPSTDTQYF,TGTGCCAGCAGCTTATTTTATGGTGGGAGTCCTAGCACAGATACGCAGTATTTT
TRBJ2-2,-,16,TRBV18,TRBD1,CASSPLGQGATGELFF,TGTGCCAGCTCACCATTAGGACAGGGGGCCACCGGGGAGCTGTTTTTT
TRBJ2-3,-,17,TRBV15,TRBD1,CATSWGGTGVFTDTQYF,TGTGCCACCAGCTGGGGCGGGACAGGGGTTTTCACAGATACGCAGTATTTT
TRBJ1-1,-,13,TRBV6-1,-,CASSPIDWGEAFF,TGTGCCAGCAGTCCCATCGATTGGGGTGAAGCTTTCTTT
TRBJ1-3,-,17,TRBV28,TRBD1,CASRARGQLISGNTIYF,TGTGCCAGCAGGGCTCGGGGACAGCTTATCTCTGGAAACACCATATATTTT
TRBJ2-1,-,13,TRBV30,TRBD2,CAVDSGRAWEQFF,TGTGCGGTGGATAGCGGGAGGGCCTGGGAGCAGTTCTTC
TRBJ2-3,-,16,TRBV5-6,TRBD2,CASSLMTSGRTDTQYF,TGTGCCAGCAGCTTGATGACTAGCGGGCGCACAGATACGCAGTATTTT
TRBJ2-1,-,14,TRBV28,TRBD2,CAGSGTDSYNEQFF,TGTGCCGGGAGCGGGACGGACTCCTACAATGAGCAGTTCTTC
TRBJ2-7,-,14,TRBV27,TRBD1,CASSPAPTGVEQYF,TGTGCCAGCAGTCCAGCCCCCACAGGGGTCGAGCAGTACTTC
TRBJ1-4,-,15,TRBV27,TRBD1,CASSLSPGGNEKLFF,TGTGCCAGCAGTTTATCCCCAGGGGGGAATGAAAAACTGTTTTTT
TRBJ2-1,-,17,TRBV7-9,TRBD2,CASSSSPGLAGPNEQFF,TGTGCCAGCAGCTCAAGCCCGGGACTAGCGGGACCCAATGAGCAGTTCTTC
TRBJ1-4,-,16,TRBV5-6,-,CASSLGDATATLKLFF,TGTGCCAGCAGCTTGGGGGATGCGACCGCCACGTTAAAACTGTTTTTT
TRBJ2-3,-,15,TRBV6-5,TRBD2,CASSLLAGGRDTQYF,TGTGCCAGCAGCCTTCTAGCGGGAGGCAGGGATACGCAGTATTTT
TRBJ2-7,-,14,TRBV29-1,TRBD1,CSVEDPDRVYEQYF,TGCAGCGTTGAAGACCCGGACAGGGTCTACGAGCAGTACTTC
TRBJ2-7,-,13,TRBV11-2,-,CASSLVGVHEQYF,TGTGCCAGCAGCTTAGTGGGGGTCCACGAGCAGTACTTC